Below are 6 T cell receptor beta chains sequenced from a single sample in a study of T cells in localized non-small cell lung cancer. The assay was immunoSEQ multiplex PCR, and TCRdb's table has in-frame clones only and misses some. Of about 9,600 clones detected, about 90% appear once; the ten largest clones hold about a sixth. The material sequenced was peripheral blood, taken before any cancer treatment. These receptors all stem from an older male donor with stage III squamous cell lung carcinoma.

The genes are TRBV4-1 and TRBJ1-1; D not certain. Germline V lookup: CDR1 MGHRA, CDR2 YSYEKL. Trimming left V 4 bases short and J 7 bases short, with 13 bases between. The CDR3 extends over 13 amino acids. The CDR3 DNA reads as TGCGCCAGCAGCCTCGGCTCTAGCAGTGAAGCTTTCTTT. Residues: CASSLGSSSEAFF.

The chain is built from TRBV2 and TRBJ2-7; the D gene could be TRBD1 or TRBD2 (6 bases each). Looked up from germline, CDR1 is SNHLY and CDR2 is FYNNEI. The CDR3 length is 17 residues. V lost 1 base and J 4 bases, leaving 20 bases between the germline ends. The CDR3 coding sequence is TGTGCCAGCAGTGAAGGGATGGGGCAGGGGAGGTTATACGAGCAGTACTTC. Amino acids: CASSEGMGQGRLYEQYF.

The CDR3 loop reads CASSRYRGTGELFF. CDR3 coding DNA: TGTGCCAGTAGTAGATACAGGGGGACCGGGGAGCTGTTTTTT. V gene TRBV19 combines with J gene TRBJ2-2; 8 nucleotides align to TRBD1. The CDR3 runs 14 residues. Unmatched junction bases numbered 3, after V lost 4 bases and J lost 5 bases. Germline V gives CDR1 LNHDA, CDR2 SQIVND (reference sequence).

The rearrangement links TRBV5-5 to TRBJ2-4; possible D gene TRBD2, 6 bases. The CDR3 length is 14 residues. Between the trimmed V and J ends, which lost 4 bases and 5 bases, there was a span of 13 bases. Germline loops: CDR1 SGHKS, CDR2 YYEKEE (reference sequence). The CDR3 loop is CASSAGLAENIQYF. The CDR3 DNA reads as TGTGCCAGCAGCGCGGGACTTGCCGAAAACATTCAGTACTTC.

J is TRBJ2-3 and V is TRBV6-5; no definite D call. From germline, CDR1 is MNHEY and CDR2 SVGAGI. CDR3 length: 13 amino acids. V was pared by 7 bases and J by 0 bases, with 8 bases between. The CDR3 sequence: CASKGYSTDTQYF. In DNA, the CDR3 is TGTGCCAGCAAGGGTTACAGCACAGATACGCAGTATTTT.

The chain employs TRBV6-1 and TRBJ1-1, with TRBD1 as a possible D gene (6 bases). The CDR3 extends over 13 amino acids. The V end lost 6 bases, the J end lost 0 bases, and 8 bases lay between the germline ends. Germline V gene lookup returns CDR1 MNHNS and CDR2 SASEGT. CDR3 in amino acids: CASRTGLNTEAFF. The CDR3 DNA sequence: TGTGCCAGCAGGACAGGACTGAACACTGAAGCTTTCTTT.